This TCR beta chain emerged from a study of blood T cell repertoires in COVID-19. Some clones are missing from TCRdb's copy, which holds only in-frame ones; the method was immunoSEQ multiplex PCR. The table records hundreds of thousands of clones, around 85% of them present only once. This clone was observed a handful of times. The V gene's germline CDR1 is MNHEY and CDR2 SVGAGI. This CDR3 is 16 amino acids long. The V segment lost 2 bases and the J segment 7 bases; nucleotides outside the gene matches: 13. In terms of age and location, participants ranged from about 18 to 95 years and lived in fewer than 30 US areas.

The V call is TRBV6-5, the J call TRBJ2-7; 8 bases match TRBD2. This clonotype originated in a woman in her 50s with acute COVID-19. The sample consisted of PBMCs or T cells enriched from blood (not recorded which). The DNA for the CDR3 is TGTGCCAGCAGTTACGCTCCGGGACTAGTTTATGGAGAGCAGTACTTC. It specifies CASSYAPGLVYGEQYF.